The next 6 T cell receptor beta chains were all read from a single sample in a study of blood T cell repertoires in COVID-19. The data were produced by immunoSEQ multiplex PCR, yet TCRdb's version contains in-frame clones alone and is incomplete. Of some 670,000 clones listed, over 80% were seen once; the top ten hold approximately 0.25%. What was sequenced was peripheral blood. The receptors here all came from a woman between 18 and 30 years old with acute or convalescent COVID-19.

The CDR3: CASSHQEEQFF. In nucleotides, the CDR3 is TGTGCCAGCAGCCACCAAGAGGAGCAGTTCTTC. The chain carries TRBV14 and TRBJ2-1; D uncertain. Germline V lookup: CDR1 SGHDN, CDR2 FVKESK. The CDR3 extends over 11 amino acids. Trimming removed 3 bases from V and 10 bases from J, with 7 bases in between.

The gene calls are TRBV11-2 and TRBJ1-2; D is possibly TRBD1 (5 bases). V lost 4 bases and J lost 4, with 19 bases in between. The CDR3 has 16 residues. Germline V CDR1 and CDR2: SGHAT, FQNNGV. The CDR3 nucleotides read TGTGCCAGCAGCTGGGGGACTGAATTGGGTGTCTATGGCTACACCTTC. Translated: CASSWGTELGVYGYTF.

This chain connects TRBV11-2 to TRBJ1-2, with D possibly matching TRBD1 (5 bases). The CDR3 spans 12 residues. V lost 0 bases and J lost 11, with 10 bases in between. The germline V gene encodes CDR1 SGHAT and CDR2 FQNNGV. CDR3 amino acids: CASSLDRDLYTF. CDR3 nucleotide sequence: TGTGCCAGCAGCTTAGACCGGGACTTGTACACCTTC.

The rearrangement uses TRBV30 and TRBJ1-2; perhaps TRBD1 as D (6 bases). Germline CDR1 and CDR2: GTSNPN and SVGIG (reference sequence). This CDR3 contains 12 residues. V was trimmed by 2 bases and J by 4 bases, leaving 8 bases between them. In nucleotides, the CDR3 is TGTGCCTGGAGTAAGGACAGCTATGGCTACACCTTC. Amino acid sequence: CAWSKDSYGYTF. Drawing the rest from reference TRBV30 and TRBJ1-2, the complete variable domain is SQTIHQWPATLVQPVGSPLSLECTVEGTSNPNLYWYRQAAGRGLQLLFYSVGIGQISSEVPQNLSASRPQDRQFILSSKKLLLSDSGFYLCAWSKDSYGYTFGSGTRLTVV.

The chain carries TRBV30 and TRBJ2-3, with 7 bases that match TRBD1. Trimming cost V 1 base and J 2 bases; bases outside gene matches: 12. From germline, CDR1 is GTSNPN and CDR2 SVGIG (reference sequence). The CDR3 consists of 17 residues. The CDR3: CAWSGNRQGVYTDTQYF. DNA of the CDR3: TGTGCCTGGAGTGGAAATCGGCAGGGGGTCTACACAGATACGCAGTATTTT.

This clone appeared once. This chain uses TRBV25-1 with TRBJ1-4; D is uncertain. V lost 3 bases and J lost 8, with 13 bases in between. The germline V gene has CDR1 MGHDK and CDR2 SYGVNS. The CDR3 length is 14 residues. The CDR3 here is CASSEISDGEKLFF. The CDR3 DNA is TGTGCCAGCAGTGAGATCTCCGACGGGGAAAAACTGTTTTTT.